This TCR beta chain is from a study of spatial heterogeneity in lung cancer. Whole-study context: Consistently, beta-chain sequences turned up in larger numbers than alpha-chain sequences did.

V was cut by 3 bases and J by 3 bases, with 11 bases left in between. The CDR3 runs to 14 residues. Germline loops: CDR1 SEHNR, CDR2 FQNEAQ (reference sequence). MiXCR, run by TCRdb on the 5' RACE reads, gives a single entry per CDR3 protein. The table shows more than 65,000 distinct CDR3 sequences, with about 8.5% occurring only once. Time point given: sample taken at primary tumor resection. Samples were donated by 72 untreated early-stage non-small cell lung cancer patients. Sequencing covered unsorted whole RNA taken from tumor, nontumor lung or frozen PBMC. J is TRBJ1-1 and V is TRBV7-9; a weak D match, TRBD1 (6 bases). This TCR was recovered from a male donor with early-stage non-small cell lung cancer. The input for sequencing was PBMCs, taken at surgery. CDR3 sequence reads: CASSLDRPYTEAFF. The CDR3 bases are TGTGCCAGCAGCTTGGACAGACCGTACACTGAAGCTTTCTTT.